Following are 19 T cell receptor beta chains from one sample sequenced in a study of blood T cell repertoires in COVID-19. Sequencing was performed with immunoSEQ multiplex PCR; in TCRdb, only in-frame clones are kept and a portion is missing. The data show 100,000 to 120,000 clones, 87% seen once. Sequencing input: peripheral blood. The receptors originated from a human donor in a cohort sampled during active COVID-19.

This clone was picked up one time. The chain combines TRBV6-1 with TRBJ2-5; TRBD2 matches at 8 bases. The V segment lost 1 base and the J segment 4 bases; nucleotides outside the gene matches: 2. There are 14 residues in the CDR3. The V gene's germline CDR1 is MNHNS and CDR2 SASEGT. CDR3 bases: TGTGCCAGCAGTGAAGTAGCGGGGACAGAGACCCAGTACTTC. Translation gives CASSEVAGTETQYF.

This chain links TRBV9 with TRBJ2-7; D is possibly TRBD1 (6 bases). Germline values: CDR1 SGDLS, CDR2 YYNGEE. The CDR3 spans 15 residues. V dropped 4 bases and J dropped 6 bases, with 20 bases sitting between them. CDR3 sequence (DNA): TGTGCCAGCAGCCTGGGACATTCGAATAACGGCGAGCAGTACTTC. Protein: CASSLGHSNNGEQYF.

The genes are TRBV5-8 and TRBJ1-2, with 7 bases fitting TRBD1. V shed 4 bases, J shed 6 bases, and the junction held 3 bases outside the gene matches. Germline CDR1 and CDR2: SGHTS and YDEGEE. The CDR3 runs to 12 residues. The CDR3 coding sequence is TGTGCCAGCAGCCACGACAGGGATGGCTACACCTTC. Protein sequence: CASSHDRDGYTF.

The chain is built from TRBV5-5 and TRBJ2-7, with D hard to call. This CDR3 has 13 amino acids. V was cut by 0 bases and J by 1 base, with 5 bases left in between. CDR1 and CDR2 from the germline V gene are SGHKS and YYEKEE (reference sequence). The DNA of the CDR3 is TGTGCCAGCAGCTTGGACACATCCTACGAGCAGTACTTC. It codes for CASSLDTSYEQYF.

This chain joins TRBV19 and TRBJ1-5, with 7 nucleotides matching TRBD1. The trim removed 6 bases at V and 1 base at J, leaving 9 bases unmatched. The V gene's germline CDR1 is LNHDA and CDR2 SQIVND (reference sequence). The CDR3 spans 16 residues. The chain's CDR3 is CASSTPGQWSNQPQHF. For the CDR3, the DNA is TGTGCCAGTAGCACCCCGGGACAGTGGAGCAATCAGCCCCAGCATTTT.

V gene TRBV19 combines with J gene TRBJ1-6, with D perhaps matching TRBD1 (5 bases). Trimming removed 3 bases at V and 7 bases at J, with 13 bases between. There are 15 residues in the CDR3. Germline CDR1 is LNHDA and CDR2 is SQIVND (reference sequence). The CDR3 protein is CASSIPGFENSPLHF. CDR3 in DNA: TGTGCCAGTAGTATCCCAGGGTTCGAGAATTCACCCCTCCACTTT. The complete variable domain, with remaining parts taken from reference TRBV19 and TRBJ1-6, reads DGGITQSPKYLFRKEGQNVTLSCEQNLNHDAMYWYRQDPGQGLRLIYYSQIVNDFQKGDIAEGYSVSREKKESFPLTVTSAQKNPTAFYLCASSIPGFENSPLHFGNGTRLTVT.

In this sample, this clone turned up once. This chain joins TRBV7-2 and TRBJ2-3, with TRBD2 matching 10 bases. Losses at the gene ends were 0 bases for V and 5 bases for J; bases not matched to a gene: 2. CDR1 is SGHTA and CDR2 is FQGNSA in the germline V gene. This CDR3 comprises 15 residues. CDR3 protein: CASSLAAGGVDTQYF. Written as DNA, the CDR3 is TGTGCCAGCAGCTTAGCAGCGGGGGGGGTAGATACGCAGTATTTT.

The chain combines TRBV2 with TRBJ2-1; no clear D. CDR1 is SNHLY and CDR2 is FYNNEI in the germline V gene. Trimming took off 6 bases at V and 8 bases at J, with 8 bases between the two ends. CDR3 length: 11 residues. In nucleotides, the CDR3 is TGTGCCAGCAGGGCCGCCGATGAGCAGTTCTTC. Translated, it gives CASRAADEQFF.

The chain is built from TRBV24-1 and TRBJ1-3; no definite D call. Trimming cost V 7 bases and J 0 bases, with 9 bases left between them. The germline V gene encodes CDR1 KGHDR and CDR2 SFDVKD. This CDR3 spans 14 amino acids. This CDR3 reads CATSPNGSGNTIYF. In nucleotides, the CDR3 is TGTGCCACCAGCCCTAATGGCTCTGGAAACACCATATATTTT.

On this clone itself: Within the sample, other DNA sequences also encode this same CDR3. V gene TRBV18 combines with J gene TRBJ1-2; D unclear. CDR3 length: 13 residues. V shed 6 bases and J shed 6 bases, with 14 bases lying between them. The germline CDR1 and CDR2 sequences are KGHSH and LQKENI. Written as DNA, the CDR3 is TGTGCCAGCTCCCGCCGCGACAATAATGGCTACACCTTC. This translates into CASSRRDNNGYTF.

The genes are TRBV5-8 and TRBJ2-1; TRBD2 aligns across 8 bases. CDR1 is SGHTS and CDR2 is YDEGEE in the germline V gene. V gave up 5 bases and J gave up 4 bases; unmatched junction bases: 5. This CDR3 is 14 amino acids long. CDR3 coding DNA: TGTGCCAGCAGGAGACTAGCGACATACAATGAGCAGTTCTTC. Amino acids: CASRRLATYNEQFF.

This chain joins TRBV10-2 and TRBJ2-7; D perhaps matches TRBD1 (6 bases). The germline V gene encodes CDR1 WSHSY and CDR2 SAAADI. The CDR3 consists of 14 residues. The V and J ends lost 6 bases and 3 bases respectively, with 15 bases between them. The CDR3 DNA sequence: TGCGCCAGCAGGCAGGGGCAATTGGGCTACGAGCAGTACTTC. This codes for CASRQGQLGYEQYF.

The CDR3 loop reads CSVDRGEQFF. CDR3 DNA sequence: TGCAGCGTCGACCGAGGTGAGCAGTTCTTC. This chain joins TRBV29-1 and TRBJ2-1; D remains unclear. The CDR3 is made up of 10 amino acids. V was shortened by 6 bases and J by 9 bases, with 9 bases between the two germline ends. Germline V gene data show CDR1 as SQVTM and CDR2 as ANQGSEA.

This chain uses TRBV5-1 with TRBJ2-7; TRBD1 matches 9 bases. The CDR3 covers 14 residues. The germline CDR1 and CDR2 sequences are SGHRS and YFSETQ. Trimming removed 4 bases from V and 1 base from J; junction bases left unmatched: 3. CDR3 region: CASSKGQGSYEQYF. CDR3 nucleotides: TGCGCCAGCAGCAAGGGACAGGGTTCCTACGAGCAGTACTTC.

The chain combines TRBV3-1 (or the pseudogene TRBV3-2) with TRBJ1-6; TRBD1 aligns across 8 bases. The CDR3 consists of 14 residues. CDR1 LGHDT and CDR2 YNNKEL come from the germline V gene (reference sequence). The V segment lost 7 bases and the J segment 7 bases; nucleotides outside the gene matches: 6. CDR3 in DNA: TGTGCCAGCAACAGGGGACAGGAAAATTCACCCCTCCACTTT. Its protein product is CASNRGQENSPLHF.

The CDR3 DNA follows: TGCAGCGTTGCCAAGACTAGCGATAGAAACAATGAGCAGTTCTTC. This codes for CSVAKTSDRNNEQFF. This chain links TRBV29-1 with TRBJ2-1; 8 bases fit TRBD2. Unmatched junction bases numbered 10, after V lost 4 bases and J lost 5 bases. Per germline, CDR1 SQVTM and CDR2 ANQGSEA. The CDR3 loop spans 15 amino acids.

The chain uses TRBV29-1 and TRBJ2-2; possible D gene TRBD2, 6 bases. The CDR3 contains 14 residues. V was trimmed by 5 bases and J by 7 bases, leaving 17 bases between them. CDR1 SQVTM and CDR2 ANQGSEA come from the germline V gene. The CDR3 nucleotides read TGCAGCGTTCTCTTGGGCGGGACGTACGGGGAGCTGTTTTTT. Translated: CSVLLGGTYGELFF.

The V and J genes are TRBV7-8 and TRBJ2-3, with D perhaps matching TRBD2 (5 bases). The CDR3 is 15 residues long. V lost 1 base and J lost 4, with 12 bases in between. Looked up from germline, CDR1 is SGHVS and CDR2 is FQNEAQ. The CDR3 protein is CASSLDGRDSDTQYF. For the CDR3, the DNA is TGTGCCAGCAGCTTAGATGGGAGAGACTCAGATACGCAGTATTTT.

V is TRBV7-3 and J is TRBJ2-1; 8 bases are a match to TRBD2. Per germline, CDR1 SGHTA and CDR2 FQGTGA. The CDR3 contains 15 residues. The V and J ends lost 4 bases and 3 bases, in that order; junction bases with no gene match: 5. The CDR3 is CASSSSGTSYNEQFF. The CDR3 nucleotides are TGTGCCAGCAGCTCATCCGGGACTAGCTACAATGAGCAGTTCTTC. Based on the CDR3 plus reference TRBV7-3 and TRBJ2-1, the full variable domain is GAGVSQTPSNKVTEKGKYVELRCDPISGHTALYWYRQSLGQGPEFLIYFQGTGAADDSGLPNDRFFAVRPEGSVSTLKIQRTERGDSAVYLCASSSSGTSYNEQFFGPGTRLTVL.